Each of the 12 T cell receptor beta chains below was sequenced from the same sample in a study of cytomegalovirus exposure and HLA in healthy donors. TCRdb's table, derived via immunoSEQ multiplex PCR, lists solely in-frame clones and lacks some. The sample lists 85,000 to 90,000 clones, around 96% seen once, with more than 0.65% in the top ten. The sequenced material came from PBMCs. These receptor sequences come from a man in his late teens or twenties in good health and CMV-seronegative.

The chain is built from TRBV7-2 and TRBJ2-1; 7 nucleotides line up with TRBD2. V lost 5 bases, J lost 6 bases, and 13 bases stayed unmatched. Germline V gene lookup returns CDR1 SGHTA and CDR2 FQGNSA. The CDR3 sequence is 16 residues long. In DNA form, the CDR3 reads TGTGCCAGCAGCACGGGGGGAGGACTAGTGTTCAATGAGCAGTTCTTC. Translation: CASSTGGGLVFNEQFF.

The chain is built from TRBV28 and TRBJ2-1; 8 nucleotides align to TRBD2. This CDR3 has 18 residues. The germline CDR1 and CDR2 sequences are MDHEN and SYDVKM. V was clipped by 4 bases and J by 2 bases; unmatched bases: 13. The CDR3 here is CASSSPLGSGTTYNEQFF. The CDR3 DNA reads as TGTGCCAGCAGTTCCCCCCTAGGTAGCGGGACCACCTACAATGAGCAGTTCTTC. The full variable domain, with the rest looked up from reference TRBV28 and TRBJ2-1, is DVKVTQSSRYLVKRTGEKVFLECVQDMDHENMFWYRQDPGLGLRLIYFSYDVKMKEKGDIPEGYSVSREKKERFSLILESASTNQTSMYLCASSSPLGSGTTYNEQFFGPGTRLTVL.

The chain combines TRBV7-9 with TRBJ1-1; 8 bases line up with TRBD1. The CDR3 sequence is 15 residues long. From germline, CDR1 is SEHNR and CDR2 FQNEAQ (reference sequence). The ends lost 3 bases at V and 5 bases at J; junction bases unmatched: 8. The CDR3 DNA is TGTGCCAGCAGCTTGGGGACAGGCTATTGGACTGAAGCTTTCTTT. It translates to CASSLGTGYWTEAFF.

The chain has TRBV19 and TRBJ2-3; tentative D call: TRBD2 (6 bases). CDR1 LNHDA and CDR2 SQIVND come from the germline V gene (reference sequence). V dropped 3 bases and J dropped 6 bases, with 19 bases sitting between them. The CDR3 length is 16 residues. CDR3 region: CASSIPPGLKEDTQYF. The CDR3 DNA reads as TGTGCCAGTAGTATTCCCCCGGGACTCAAGGAGGATACGCAGTATTTT.

J is TRBJ1-3 and V is TRBV19, with a tentative D call TRBD1 (5 bases). The CDR3 extends over 19 amino acids. CDR1 is LNHDA, CDR2 SQIVND, per germline (reference sequence). V was pared by 9 bases and J by 0 bases, with 27 bases between. CDR3 sequence (DNA): TGTGCCAGCCTTCGAGACACGGCGTCGACAGTCCTCTCTGGAAACACCATATATTTT. It specifies CASLRDTASTVLSGNTIYF.

CDR3 DNA: TGTGCCAGCAGCGTAGGGCCAGGGGCTCACAATGAGCAGTTCTTC. It codes for CASSVGPGAHNEQFF. The chain recombines TRBV9 with TRBJ2-1, with D perhaps TRBD1 (6 bases). With 0 bases removed from V and 5 bases from J, the gap between germline ends came to 12 bases. CDR3 length: 15 amino acids. Germline lookup yields CDR1 SGDLS and CDR2 YYNGEE.

The count of this clone is one. This sequence joins TRBV5-4 and TRBJ1-5; D possibly corresponds to TRBD1 (5 bases). V lost 4 bases and J lost 0, with 11 bases in between. The CDR3 runs to 15 residues. Germline lookup yields CDR1 SGHNT and CDR2 YYREEE (reference sequence). CDR3 coding DNA: TGTGCCAGCAGCGCCGACAGTAATAGCAATCAGCCCCAGCATTTT. Amino acids: CASSADSNSNQPQHF.

The V and J genes are TRBV14 and TRBJ2-2, with D uncertain. The CDR3 has 16 amino acids. The germline V and J ends were trimmed by 1 base and 0 bases, with 9 bases remaining between them. The germline V gene encodes CDR1 SGHDN and CDR2 FVKESK. CDR3 nucleotide sequence: TGTGCCAGCAGCCAAGTGCTTGGAGCGAACACCGGGGAGCTGTTTTTT. This translates into CASSQVLGANTGELFF.

The V gene is TRBV28, the J gene TRBJ1-5, with a weak D call TRBD1 (6 bases). CDR1 is MDHEN, CDR2 SYDVKM, per germline. V lost 3 bases and J lost 2, with 11 bases in between. This CDR3 comprises 15 residues. CDR3 protein: CASSFSSGGNQPQHF. The DNA for the CDR3 is TGTGCCAGCAGTTTTAGTTCAGGGGGCAATCAGCCCCAGCATTTT.

This clone was picked up one time. The genes are TRBV10-2 and TRBJ2-7; tentatively, D is TRBD2 (5 bases). The CDR3 spans 16 residues. The germline V and J ends were trimmed by 3 bases and 4 bases, with 19 bases remaining between them. Germline lookup yields CDR1 WSHSY and CDR2 SAAADI. CDR3 loop: CASSDSSGGSLYEQYV. The CDR3 DNA follows: TGCGCCAGCAGTGATAGTTCGGGCGGGTCCCTTTACGAGCAGTACGTC.

The CDR3 loop is CASSSFPSGFTEAFF. In nucleotides, the CDR3 is TGTGCCAGCAGTTCGTTCCCGTCGGGGTTCACTGAAGCTTTCTTT. The genes are TRBV27 and TRBJ1-1; D is unresolved. Trimming left V 4 bases short and J 4 bases short, with 16 bases between. Germline V gene data show CDR1 as MNHEY and CDR2 as SMNVEV (reference sequence). The CDR3 runs to 15 residues.

J is TRBJ2-1 and V is TRBV27; D not certain. This CDR3 has 15 amino acids. Deletions cut 2 bases from V and 0 bases from J, with 8 bases between. Germline V gene lookup returns CDR1 MNHEY and CDR2 SMNVEV (reference sequence). This CDR3 is CASSLLKSSYNEQFF. The CDR3 bases are TGTGCCAGCAGTTTACTCAAGAGCTCCTACAATGAGCAGTTCTTC.